What follows are 15 T cell receptor beta chains derived from one specimen sequenced in a study of T cells after yellow fever vaccination. TCRdb fed the 5' RACE reads into MiXCR, producing one record per CDR3 protein. This table has some 500,000 distinct CDR3 sequences, approximately 15% appearing once. Sequenced material: PBMCs, taken on the day of the yellow fever booster vaccination. The receptors were gathered from a man younger than 40 who received the YFV17D yellow fever vaccine.

This clonotype was recorded many times. The rearrangement joins TRBV9 to TRBJ2-3; 9 bases agree with TRBD2. The CDR3 runs 13 residues. Per the germline V gene, CDR1 is SGDLS and CDR2 is YYNGEE. Trimming cost V 7 bases and J 5 bases; bases outside gene matches: 5. The CDR3 nucleotides read TGTGCCAGCGGCCGGACTAGCGAAGATACGCAGTATTTT. This sequence encodes CASGRTSEDTQYF.

As regards this clonotype: An end of the junction differs from the germline gene, which may be a read error. V usage is TRBV7-9 and J usage is TRBJ2-5; unclear D gene. CDR1 SEHNR and CDR2 FQNEAQ come from the germline V gene (reference sequence). This CDR3 contains 15 residues. The CDR3 is CASSLARPISESQYF. The CDR3 region has the DNA TGTGCCAGCAGCTTAGCAAGGCCCATATCGGAGAGCCAGTACTTC. The entire variable domain, with the rest obtained from reference TRBV7-9 and TRBJ2-5, is as follows: DTGVSQNPRHKITKRGQNVTFRCDPISEHNRLYWYRQTLGQGPEFLTYFQNEAQLEKSRLLSDRFSAERPKGSFSTLEIQRTEQGDSAMYLCASSLARPISESQYFGPGTRLLVL.

This clonotype was counted a few times. V usage is TRBV7-3 and J usage is TRBJ2-7; D possibly corresponds to TRBD2 (6 bases). The CDR3 has 13 amino acids. The V end was cut by 3 bases, the J end by 5 bases, with 11 bases between. Germline V gene lookup returns CDR1 SGHTA and CDR2 FQGTGA. CDR3 sequence: CASSFGGYHEQYF. DNA of the CDR3: TGTGCCAGCAGCTTCGGAGGGTACCACGAGCAGTACTTC. Full variable domain (rest looked up from reference TRBV7-3 and TRBJ2-7): GAGVSQTPSNKVTEKGKYVELRCDPISGHTALYWYRQSLGQGPEFLIYFQGTGAADDSGLPNDRFFAVRPEGSVSTLKIQRTERGDSAVYLCASSFGGYHEQYFGPGTRLTVT.

This clonotype has more than one count but fewer than ten. The rearrangement joins TRBV6-2 or TRBV6-3 to TRBJ1-1, with TRBD1 matching 8 bases. Per the germline V gene, CDR1 is MNHEY and CDR2 is SVGEGT. V was pared by 5 bases and J by 7 bases, with 9 bases of the junction left unmatched. This CDR3 is built from 14 residues. Here the CDR3 DNA reads TGTGCCAGCAGTAGAGGACAGGGATCCTTTGAAGCTTTCTTT. Protein: CASSRGQGSFEAFF.

The table lists this clonotype with a few counts. This sequence joins TRBV29-1 and TRBJ2-5, with D tentatively TRBD2 (7 bases). This CDR3 is 15 amino acids long. CDR1 SQVTM and CDR2 ANQGSEA come from the germline V gene. Trimming pared 1 base from V and 4 bases from J, leaving 16 bases between. The CDR3 DNA reads as TGCAGCGTTGAAGGGGCGGGGGCTGCGCGAGAGACCCAGTACTTC. This gives the protein CSVEGAGAARETQYF.

This clonotype was seen just once. At one end the junction does not follow the germline gene, possibly because of a read error. J is TRBJ2-2 and V is TRBV5-8; D remains unclear. CDR3 size: 13 residues. The V gene's germline CDR1 is SGHTS and CDR2 YDEGEE. CDR3 in amino acids: CARSSEHTGELFF. In nucleotides, the CDR3 is TGTGCCAGGAGCTCGGAACACACCGGGGAGCTGTTTTTT.

The chain is built from TRBV20-1 and TRBJ1-5, with a possible D match to TRBD1 (5 bases). The ends were cut back, 0 bases at V and 9 bases at J, with 15 bases in the middle. Germline CDR1 reads DFQATT; CDR2 reads SNEGSKA (reference sequence). This CDR3 region has 14 residues. The CDR3 DNA is TGCAGTGCTAGAGATGCGGGGGGAACTGGGCCCCAGCATTTT. Translated, it gives CSARDAGGTGPQHF.

The chain joins TRBV6-2 or TRBV6-3 to TRBJ2-3; 7 nucleotides match TRBD2. The V gene end was trimmed by 4 bases and the J gene end by 8 bases; junction bases not matched to a gene: 6. CDR1 and CDR2 from the germline V gene are MNHEY and SVGEGT. This CDR3 is 13 amino acids long. CDR3 loop: CASSWRETVTQYF. CDR3 DNA: TGTGCCAGCAGTTGGCGGGAGACTGTTACGCAGTATTTT.

In this sample, this clonotype turned up a few times. The V and J genes are TRBV7-2 and TRBJ2-5; no firm D call. This CDR3 is 11 amino acids long. Trimming stripped 5 bases from V and 6 bases from J, with 7 bases between. Germline CDR1 is SGHTA and CDR2 is FQGNSA. The CDR3 sequence is CASSQQQTQYF. CDR3 DNA sequence: TGTGCCAGCAGCCAGCAGCAGACCCAGTACTTC.

This clonotype was detected ten times or more. The J gene is TRBJ2-4, the V gene TRBV7-2; D remains ambiguous. The CDR3 loop spans 12 amino acids. Trimming shortened V by 3 bases and J by 7 bases, and 7 bases separated the two germline ends. Looked up from germline, CDR1 is SGHTA and CDR2 is FQGNSA. The CDR3 DNA sequence: TGTGCCAGCAGCTTCCATCAGAACATTCAGTACTTC. Its protein is CASSFHQNIQYF.

This clonotype was counted at least ten times. The chain is built from TRBV20-1 and TRBJ2-1, with D perhaps TRBD1 or TRBD2 (6 bases each). The V and J ends lost 2 bases and 8 bases respectively, with 19 bases between them. CDR3 length: 15 amino acids. In germline, CDR1 is DFQATT, CDR2 SNEGSKA (reference sequence). The CDR3 sequence is CSARPPGAELYEQFF. CDR3 in DNA: TGCAGTGCTAGACCCCCGGGGGCTGAATTGTATGAGCAGTTCTTC.

The chain couples TRBV12-3 or TRBV12-4 to TRBJ2-7; D is possibly TRBD2 (5 bases). The CDR3 runs to 12 residues. The germline V and J ends were trimmed by 3 bases and 6 bases, with 9 bases remaining between them. CDR3 sequence reads: CASSFRGSEQYF. The CDR3, as DNA: TGTGCCAGCAGTTTCCGGGGAAGCGAGCAGTACTTC.

The J gene is TRBJ2-5, the V gene TRBV19; TRBD1 is a possible D gene (6 bases). With 3 bases removed from V and 5 bases from J, the gap between germline ends came to 13 bases. The CDR3 is 14 residues long. Germline loops: CDR1 LNHDA, CDR2 SQIVND (reference sequence). CDR3 coding DNA: TGTGCCAGTAGTATCCCAGGGGTTGGGGAGACCCAGTACTTC. Translation: CASSIPGVGETQYF.

V and J are TRBV29-1 and TRBJ1-5; possibly TRBD1 for D (5 bases). Germline lookup yields CDR1 SQVTM and CDR2 ANQGSEA. The CDR3 length is 14 residues. V lost 7 bases and J 3 bases, leaving 16 bases between the germline ends. The CDR3 here is CSARTGGSNQPQHF. In DNA form, the CDR3 reads TGCAGCGCCAGAACCGGGGGTTCCAATCAGCCCCAGCATTTT.

The rearrangement links TRBV7-2 to TRBJ1-1; no reliable D call. This CDR3 has 14 amino acids. The germline V gene has CDR1 SGHTA and CDR2 FQGNSA. V shed 1 base and J shed 6 bases, with 12 bases lying between them. The CDR3 DNA reads as TGTGCCAGCAGCTTAGGCTACAGTAACTCTGAAGCTTTCTTT. Translation gives CASSLGYSNSEAFF.